The 8 T cell receptor beta chains below were found in one sample sequenced in a study of T cells in Graves' hyperthyroidism and ophthalmopathy. From RNA transcripts, TCR beta CDR3 regions were amplified. HTBI primers drove first-round RT-PCR of the TCR CDR3. MiXCR, run by TCRdb on the multiplex PCR reads, gives a single entry per CDR3 protein. The table includes 95,000 to 100,000 distinct CDR3 sequences, roughly 56% detected once. Source material: blood. The receptors were sampled from a woman between 35 and 50 years old with Graves' hyperthyroidism.

This clonotype has ten or more counts. The chain combines TRBV28 with TRBJ2-3; 8 positions match TRBD1. V was clipped by 8 bases and J by 0 bases; unmatched bases: 7. The CDR3 is made up of 15 amino acids. Germline V lookup: CDR1 MDHEN, CDR2 SYDVKM. CDR3 loop: CASRARGRSTDTQYF. The CDR3 region has the DNA TGTGCCAGCCGGGCCAGGGGGCGAAGCACAGATACGCAGTATTTT.

This clonotype was recorded many times. This sequence joins TRBV13 and TRBJ2-7; 7 bases map to TRBD1. Germline V gene sequence: CDR1 PRHDT, CDR2 FYEKMQ (reference sequence). J gave up 4 bases and V 4 bases, and 4 bases lay outside the gene matches. The CDR3 runs 13 residues. The CDR3 coding sequence is TGTGCCAGCAGCTCCTACAGGGGTTACGAGCAGTACTTC. Its translation: CASSSYRGYEQYF.

This clonotype was picked up many times. The rearrangement links TRBV29-1 to TRBJ1-2; D unclear. V lost 4 bases and J lost 6, with 12 bases in between. This CDR3 is 12 amino acids long. Germline values: CDR1 SQVTM, CDR2 ANQGSEA. The CDR3 region is CSVGWAADGYTF. The CDR3 coding sequence is TGCAGCGTTGGGTGGGCGGCGGATGGCTACACCTTC.

The CDR3, as DNA: TGCAGCGTTCCGGGACTTGGTCGGGAGCAGTACTTC. Translation: CSVPGLGREQYF. The chain has TRBV29-1 and TRBJ2-7; TRBD2 is a possible D gene (6 bases). With 5 bases removed from V and 7 bases from J, the gap between germline ends came to 15 bases. The CDR3 length is 12 residues. Per the germline V gene, CDR1 is SQVTM and CDR2 is ANQGSEA.

This clonotype occurred once. This chain connects TRBV7-6 to TRBJ1-4, with a weak D call TRBD1 (6 bases). Germline V gives CDR1 SGHVS, CDR2 FNYEAQ. The length of the CDR3 is 12 residues. Trimming shortened V by 4 bases and J by 8 bases, and 8 bases separated the two germline ends. The CDR3 here is CASSWGQEKLFF. CDR3 nucleotide sequence: TGTGCCAGCAGCTGGGGGCAGGAAAAACTGTTTTTT.

This clonotype was counted at least ten times. This rearrangement joins TRBV27 to TRBJ2-7, with TRBD1 identical over 7 bases. Trimming cost V 7 bases and J 2 bases; bases outside gene matches: 11. The CDR3 totals 15 residues. The germline gives CDR1 MNHEY, CDR2 SMNVEV (reference sequence). The CDR3 DNA is TGTGCCAGCAAACTGCACAGGGGTTCGACCTACGAGCAGTACTTC. Protein: CASKLHRGSTYEQYF.

J is TRBJ2-5 and V is TRBV10-3; possibly TRBD1 for D (6 bases). Germline V lookup: CDR1 ENHRY, CDR2 SYGVKD. V lost 2 bases, J lost 2 bases, and 9 bases lay in between. The CDR3 runs to 14 residues. The CDR3 reads CAISERQGQETQYF. In nucleotides, the CDR3 is TGTGCCATCAGTGAGAGGCAGGGGCAAGAGACCCAGTACTTC.

J is TRBJ2-6 and V is TRBV20-1; D is ambiguous. The germline gives CDR1 DFQATT, CDR2 SNEGSKA (reference sequence). V lost 0 bases to trimming and J lost 11 bases, with 14 bases between them. There are 14 residues in the CDR3. In DNA, the CDR3 is TGCAGTGCTAGAGATAGTCGAATCGCCTACGTCCTGACTTTC. Translation: CSARDSRIAYVLTF.